Given below is one T cell receptor (beta chain) in context. Its antigen is unknown. There are 15 residues in the CDR3. The ends were cut back, 2 bases at V and 0 bases at J, with 8 bases in the middle. CDR1 and CDR2 from the germline V gene are LNHNV and YYDKDF (reference sequence). This sample was included in a study of tumor-infiltrating lymphocytes in localized non-small cell lung cancer. General study results and limits: Immunotypes IM1 and IM2 had similar TCR-derived T-cell fractions.

Some clones are missing from TCRdb's copy, which holds only in-frame ones; the method was immunoSEQ multiplex PCR. Of about 10,000 clones listed, roughly 85% are singletons. Sequencing used uninvolved lung tissue not adjacent to the tumor. The source of this sequence is a human donor with non-small cell lung cancer. The chain uses TRBV15 and TRBJ1-5; D gene uncertain. For the CDR3, the DNA is TGTGCCACCAGCAGACTCGGGAATAGCAATCAGCCCCAGCATTTT. This encodes CATSRLGNSNQPQHF.